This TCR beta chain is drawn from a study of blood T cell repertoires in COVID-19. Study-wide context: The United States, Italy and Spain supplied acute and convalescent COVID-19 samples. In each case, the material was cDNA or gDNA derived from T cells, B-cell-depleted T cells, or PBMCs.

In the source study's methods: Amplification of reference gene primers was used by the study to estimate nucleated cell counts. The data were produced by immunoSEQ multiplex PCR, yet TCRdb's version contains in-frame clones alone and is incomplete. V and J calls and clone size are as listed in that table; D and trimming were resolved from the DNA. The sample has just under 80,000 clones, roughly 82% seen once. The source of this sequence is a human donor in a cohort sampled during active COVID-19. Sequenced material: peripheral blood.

This CDR3 reads CATQTGLSTYEQYF. As DNA, the CDR3 is TGTGCCACCCAAACAGGCCTCTCCACCTACGAGCAGTACTTC. The chain recombines TRBV10-3 with TRBJ2-7, with a tentative D call TRBD1 (5 bases). V was cut by 10 bases and J by 2 bases, with 18 bases left in between. In germline, CDR1 is ENHRY, CDR2 SYGVKD. CDR3 length: 14 residues.